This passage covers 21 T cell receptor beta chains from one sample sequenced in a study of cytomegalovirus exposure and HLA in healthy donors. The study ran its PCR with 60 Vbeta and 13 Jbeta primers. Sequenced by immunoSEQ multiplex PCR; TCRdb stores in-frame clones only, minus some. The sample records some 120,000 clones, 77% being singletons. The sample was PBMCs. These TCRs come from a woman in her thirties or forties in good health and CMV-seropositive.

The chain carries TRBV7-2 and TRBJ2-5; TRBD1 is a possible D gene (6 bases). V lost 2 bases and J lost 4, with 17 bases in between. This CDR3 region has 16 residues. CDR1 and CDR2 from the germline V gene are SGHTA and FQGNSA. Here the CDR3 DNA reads TGTGCCAGCAGCTTACTCGGGACACAGAGGGGAGAGACCCAGTACTTC. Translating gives CASSLLGTQRGETQYF. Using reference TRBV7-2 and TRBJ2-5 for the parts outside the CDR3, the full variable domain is GAGVSQSPSNKVTEKGKDVELRCDPISGHTALYWYRQSLGQGLEFLIYFQGNSAPDKSGLPSDRFSAERTGGSVSTLTIQRTQQEDSAVYLCASSLLGTQRGETQYFGPGTRLLVL.

The DNA of the CDR3 is TGTGCCAGCAGCTTAGAAGTCCAGGGCTACGAGCAGTACTTC. Translation gives CASSLEVQGYEQYF. The chain links TRBV11-2 to TRBJ2-7; a weak D match, TRBD1 (5 bases). CDR3 length equals 14 residues. Germline values: CDR1 SGHAT, CDR2 FQNNGV. V lost 0 bases to trimming and J lost 3 bases, with 9 bases between them. The complete variable domain, with remaining parts taken from reference TRBV11-2 and TRBJ2-7, reads EAGVAQSPRYKIIEKRQSVAFWCNPISGHATLYWYQQILGQGPKLLIQFQNNGVVDDSQLPKDRFSAERLKGVDSTLKIQPAKLEDSAVYLCASSLEVQGYEQYFGPGTRLTVT.

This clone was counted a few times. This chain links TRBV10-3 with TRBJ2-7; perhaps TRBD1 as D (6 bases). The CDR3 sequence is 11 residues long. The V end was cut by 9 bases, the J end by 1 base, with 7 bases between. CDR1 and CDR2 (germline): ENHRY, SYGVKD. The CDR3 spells CAIGQSYEQYF. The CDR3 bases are TGTGCCATTGGACAGTCCTACGAGCAGTACTTC.

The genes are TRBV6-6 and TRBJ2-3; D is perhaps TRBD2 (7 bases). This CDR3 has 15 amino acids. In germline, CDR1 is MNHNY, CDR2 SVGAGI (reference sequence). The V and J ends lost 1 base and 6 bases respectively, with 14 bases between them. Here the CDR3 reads CASSYYGGPGDTQYF. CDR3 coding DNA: TGTGCCAGCAGTTACTACGGGGGGCCAGGGGATACGCAGTATTTT.

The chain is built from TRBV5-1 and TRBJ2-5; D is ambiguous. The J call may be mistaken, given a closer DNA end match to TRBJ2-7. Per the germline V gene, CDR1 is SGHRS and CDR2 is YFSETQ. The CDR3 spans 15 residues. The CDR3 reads CASSLESSVLYEQYF. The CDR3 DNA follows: TGCGCCAGCAGCTTGGAGTCTAGTGTGCTCTACGAGCAGTACTTC.

CDR3 loop: CASSFRTGETEAFF. CDR3 sequence (DNA): TGTGCCAGCAGTTTTAGGACAGGGGAGACTGAAGCTTTCTTT. The chain has TRBV28 and TRBJ1-1, with 9 positions matching TRBD1. Germline lookup yields CDR1 MDHEN and CDR2 SYDVKM. V lost 3 bases to trimming and J lost 5 bases; unmatched junction nucleotides: 4. This CDR3 region has 14 residues. The variable domain in full, completed from reference TRBV28 and TRBJ1-1, reads DVKVTQSSRYLVKRTGEKVFLECVQDMDHENMFWYRQDPGLGLRLIYFSYDVKMKEKGDIPEGYSVSREKKERFSLILESASTNQTSMYLCASSFRTGETEAFFGQGTRLTVV.

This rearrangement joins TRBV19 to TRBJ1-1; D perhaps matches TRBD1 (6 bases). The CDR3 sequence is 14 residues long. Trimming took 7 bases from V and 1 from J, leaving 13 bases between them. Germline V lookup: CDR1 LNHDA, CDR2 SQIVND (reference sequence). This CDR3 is CASTTGHPNTEAFF. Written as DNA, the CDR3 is TGTGCCAGTACTACGGGACACCCGAACACTGAAGCTTTCTTT.

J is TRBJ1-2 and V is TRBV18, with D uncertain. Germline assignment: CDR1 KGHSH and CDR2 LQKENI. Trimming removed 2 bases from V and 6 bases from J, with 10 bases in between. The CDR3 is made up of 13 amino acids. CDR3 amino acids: CASSPSGGDGYTF. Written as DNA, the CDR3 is TGTGCCAGCTCACCATCGGGTGGAGATGGCTACACCTTC.

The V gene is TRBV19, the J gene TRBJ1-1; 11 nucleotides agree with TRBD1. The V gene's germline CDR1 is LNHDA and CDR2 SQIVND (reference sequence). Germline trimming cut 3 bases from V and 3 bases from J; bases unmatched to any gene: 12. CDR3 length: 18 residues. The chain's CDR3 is CASSIRDRGSLKDTEAFF. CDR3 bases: TGTGCCAGTAGTATCCGGGACAGGGGGAGTCTAAAGGACACTGAAGCTTTCTTT.

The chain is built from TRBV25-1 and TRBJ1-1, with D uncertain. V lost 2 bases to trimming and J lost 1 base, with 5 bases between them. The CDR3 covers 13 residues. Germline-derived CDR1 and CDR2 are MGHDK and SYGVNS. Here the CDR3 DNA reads TGTGCCAGCAGTGAACCGGGGAACACTGAAGCTTTCTTT. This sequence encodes CASSEPGNTEAFF.

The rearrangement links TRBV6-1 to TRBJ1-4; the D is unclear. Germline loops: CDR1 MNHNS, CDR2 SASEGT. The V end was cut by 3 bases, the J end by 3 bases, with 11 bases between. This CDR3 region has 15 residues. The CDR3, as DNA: TGTGCCAGCAGTGAGGGAGGCACGGCTAATGAAAAACTGTTTTTT. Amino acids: CASSEGGTANEKLFF.

CDR3 loop: CASSLGDRGPEAFF. The DNA for the CDR3 is TGTGCCAGCAGCTTAGGGGACAGGGGCCCTGAAGCTTTCTTT. The chain links TRBV11-2 to TRBJ1-1; 10 bases match TRBD1. V was clipped by 1 base and J by 6 bases; unmatched bases: 2. Germline V lookup: CDR1 SGHAT, CDR2 FQNNGV. The CDR3 length is 14 residues.

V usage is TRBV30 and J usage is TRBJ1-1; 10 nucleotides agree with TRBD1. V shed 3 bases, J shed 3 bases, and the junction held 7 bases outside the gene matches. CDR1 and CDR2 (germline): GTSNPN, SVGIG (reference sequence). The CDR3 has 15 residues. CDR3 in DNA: TGTGCCTGGAGCCAGGGGACAGGGGCAGACACTGAAGCTTTCTTT. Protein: CAWSQGTGADTEAFF. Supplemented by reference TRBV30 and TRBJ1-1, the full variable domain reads SQTIHQWPATLVQPVGSPLSLECTVEGTSNPNLYWYRQAAGRGLQLLFYSVGIGQISSEVPQNLSASRPQDRQFILSSKKLLLSDSGFYLCAWSQGTGADTEAFFGQGTRLTVV.

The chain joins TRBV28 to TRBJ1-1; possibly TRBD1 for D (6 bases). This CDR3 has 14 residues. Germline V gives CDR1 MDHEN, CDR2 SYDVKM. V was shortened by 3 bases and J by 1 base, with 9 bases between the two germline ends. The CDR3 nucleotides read TGTGCCAGCAGTTTCCCAGGGGCGAACACTGAAGCTTTCTTT. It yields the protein CASSFPGANTEAFF.

CDR3 loop: CASSSTSGPDTQYF. The CDR3, as DNA: TGTGCCAGCAGCTCGACTAGCGGCCCAGATACGCAGTATTTT. The chain links TRBV7-2 to TRBJ2-3; 9 nucleotides line up with TRBD2. Unmatched junction bases numbered 3, after V lost 4 bases and J lost 4 bases. CDR3 length: 14 residues. Germline V gene data show CDR1 as SGHTA and CDR2 as FQGNSA.

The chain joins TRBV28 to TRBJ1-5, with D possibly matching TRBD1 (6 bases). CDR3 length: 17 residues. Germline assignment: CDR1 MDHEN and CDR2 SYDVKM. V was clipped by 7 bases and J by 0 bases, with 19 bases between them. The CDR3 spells CASKSWGRTNSNQPQHF. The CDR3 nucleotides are TGTGCCAGCAAATCATGGGGGCGAACTAATAGCAATCAGCCCCAGCATTTT.

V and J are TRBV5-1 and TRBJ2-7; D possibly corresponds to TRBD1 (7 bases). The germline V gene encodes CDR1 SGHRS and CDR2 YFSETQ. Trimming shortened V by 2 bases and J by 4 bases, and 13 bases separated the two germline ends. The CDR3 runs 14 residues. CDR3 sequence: CASSFGGGSYEQYF. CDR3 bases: TGCGCCAGCAGCTTCGGAGGGGGCAGTTACGAGCAGTACTTC.

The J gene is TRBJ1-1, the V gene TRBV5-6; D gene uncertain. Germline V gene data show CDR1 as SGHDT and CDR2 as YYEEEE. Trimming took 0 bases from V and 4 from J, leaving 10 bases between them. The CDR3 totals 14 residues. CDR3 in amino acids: CASSLEGRGTEAFF. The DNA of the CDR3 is TGTGCCAGCAGCTTGGAGGGCCGGGGCACTGAAGCTTTCTTT.

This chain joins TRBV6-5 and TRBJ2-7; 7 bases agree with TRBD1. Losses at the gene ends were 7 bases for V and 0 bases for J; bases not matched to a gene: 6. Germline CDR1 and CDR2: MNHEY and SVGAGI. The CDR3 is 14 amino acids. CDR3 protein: CASNEGASSYEQYF. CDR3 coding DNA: TGTGCCAGCAACGAGGGGGCTAGCTCCTACGAGCAGTACTTC.

The CDR3 DNA is TGTGCCAGCAGGTCCAGGGGAGCAGATACGCAGTATTTT. Protein product: CASRSRGADTQYF. V usage is TRBV2 and J usage is TRBJ2-3, with a weak D call TRBD1 (6 bases). V was pared by 6 bases and J by 4 bases, with 11 bases between. The germline gives CDR1 SNHLY, CDR2 FYNNEI. This CDR3 comprises 13 residues.

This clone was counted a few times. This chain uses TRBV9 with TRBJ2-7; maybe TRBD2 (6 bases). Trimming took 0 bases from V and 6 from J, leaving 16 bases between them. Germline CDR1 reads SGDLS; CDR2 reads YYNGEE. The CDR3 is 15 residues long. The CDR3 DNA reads TGTGCCAGCAGCGTAGGGGGATTTAGCGGAGGCGAGCAGTACTTC. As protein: CASSVGGFSGGEQYF.